The clone carrying this TCR beta chain was recorded at least ten times. Antigen specificity is unknown. This sample stems from a study of T cells after yellow fever vaccination. Study at large: When fractions had low cell numbers, they were prepared with SMART-Seq v4 Ultra Low Input. General study results and limits: Post-booster repertoires contained most primary-vaccination clones again (about 95% CD4, around 89% CD8).

TCRdb reanalysed the 5' RACE reads using MiXCR and keeps one entry per CDR3 protein. The data show 250,000 or so distinct CDR3 sequences, with approximately 3.5% seen just once and under 20% held by the top ten. Per the germline V gene, CDR1 is SGHRS and CDR2 is YFSETQ. The CDR3 spans 16 residues. V was shortened by 4 bases and J by 1 base, with 17 bases between the two germline ends. This sequence originates from a man aged 18 to 30 who received the YFV17D yellow fever vaccine. The V gene is TRBV5-1, the J gene TRBJ1-1; D is possibly TRBD1 (5 bases). The material sequenced was PBMCs, taken 15 days after the yellow fever booster vaccination. In nucleotides, the CDR3 is TGCGCCAGCAGCCTACCGTCCGGGACGACGAACACTGAAGCTTTCTTT. This sequence encodes CASSLPSGTTNTEAFF.